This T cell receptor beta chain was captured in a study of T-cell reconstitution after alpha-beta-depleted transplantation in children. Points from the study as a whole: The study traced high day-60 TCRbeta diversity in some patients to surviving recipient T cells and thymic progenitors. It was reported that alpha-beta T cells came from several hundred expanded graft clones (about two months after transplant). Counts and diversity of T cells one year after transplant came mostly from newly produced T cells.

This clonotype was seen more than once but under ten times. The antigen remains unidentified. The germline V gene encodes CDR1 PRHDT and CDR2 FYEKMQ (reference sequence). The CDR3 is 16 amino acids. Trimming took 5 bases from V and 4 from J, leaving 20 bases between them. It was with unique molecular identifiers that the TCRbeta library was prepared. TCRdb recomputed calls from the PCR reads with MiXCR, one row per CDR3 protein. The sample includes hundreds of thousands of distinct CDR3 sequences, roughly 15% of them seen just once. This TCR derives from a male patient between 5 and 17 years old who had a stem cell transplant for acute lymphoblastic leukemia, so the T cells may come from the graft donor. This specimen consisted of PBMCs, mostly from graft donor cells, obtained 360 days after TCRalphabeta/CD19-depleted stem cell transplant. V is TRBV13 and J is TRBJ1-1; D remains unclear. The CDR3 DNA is TGTGCCAGCAGCCCGGGTGAGTGGGAGGTAATCACTGAAGCTTTCTTT. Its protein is CASSPGEWEVITEAFF.